Below are 4 T cell receptor beta chains sequenced from a single sample in a study of blood T cell repertoires in COVID-19. The table came from immunoSEQ multiplex PCR; TCRdb's copy has only in-frame clones and leaves some out. This sample has approximately 300,000 clones, with 90% found just once. The sequencing input was PBMCs or T cells enriched from blood (not recorded which). The source is a woman in her 30s who had been exposed to COVID-19.

This chain links TRBV4-1 with TRBJ2-5; 9 bases agree with TRBD2. V lost 5 bases and J lost 7; bases outside the gene matches: 5. Per the germline V gene, CDR1 is MGHRA and CDR2 is YSYEKL. This CDR3 region has 13 residues. CDR3 protein: CASSLSSGATQYF. DNA for the CDR3: TGCGCCAGCAGCTTATCTAGCGGGGCGACCCAGTACTTC.

This sequence joins TRBV4-2 and TRBJ2-7, with 14 bases aligning to TRBD2. Germline CDR1 reads LGHNA; CDR2 reads YNFKEQ. The CDR3 is made up of 16 amino acids. Losses at the gene ends were 5 bases for V and 4 bases for J; bases not matched to a gene: 7. The CDR3 spells CASSERLAGGLYEQYF. The CDR3, as DNA: TGTGCCAGCAGCGAAAGACTAGCGGGGGGGCTGTACGAGCAGTACTTC.

A single count supports this clone. The chain is built from TRBV5-1 and TRBJ1-2; TRBD1 is a possible D gene (5 bases). CDR1 and CDR2 from the germline V gene are SGHRS and YFSETQ. V was clipped by 0 bases and J by 2 bases, with 14 bases between them. CDR3 length equals 16 residues. The chain's CDR3 is CASSLGRGSTNYGYTF. The CDR3 DNA is TGCGCCAGCAGCTTGGGCCGGGGGTCGACAAACTATGGCTACACCTTC.

This clone showed up just a few times. The chain links TRBV11-3 to TRBJ1-1; no definite D call. Trimming removed 0 bases at V and 3 bases at J, with 5 bases between. CDR3 length: 13 amino acids. Germline V lookup: CDR1 SGHNT, CDR2 YENEEA. The chain's CDR3 is CASSLESYTEAFF. DNA of the CDR3: TGTGCCAGCAGCTTAGAGTCGTACACTGAAGCTTTCTTT. The full variable domain, with the rest looked up from reference TRBV11-3 and TRBJ1-1, is EAGVVQSPRYKIIEKKQPVAFWCNPISGHNTLYWYLQNLGQGPELLIRYENEEAVDDSQLPKDRFSAERLKGVDSTLKIQPAELGDSAVYLCASSLESYTEAFFGQGTRLTVV.